Listed here are 16 T cell receptor beta chains from one sample, sequenced in a study of cytomegalovirus exposure and HLA in healthy donors. Primers included in the PCR were 60 Vbeta and 13 Jbeta primers. TCRdb's copy holds only in-frame clones and misses some; the assay was immunoSEQ multiplex PCR. The ten top clones account for 1% to 1.5%, within a sample of about 160,000 clones. The sequenced material came from PBMCs. The receptors were gathered from a woman aged 60-75 years in good health and CMV-seronegative.

The V and J genes are TRBV18 and TRBJ2-1; 8 bases are shared with TRBD2. The CDR3 totals 18 residues. The V gene's germline CDR1 is KGHSH and CDR2 LQKENI. V was clipped by 2 bases and J by 0 bases; unmatched bases: 9. The CDR3 loop is CASSPVYRGGSSYNEQFF. CDR3 DNA: TGTGCCAGCTCACCAGTTTATCGGGGGGGAAGCTCCTACAATGAGCAGTTCTTC.

The rearrangement joins TRBV5-1 to TRBJ1-1; D possibly corresponds to TRBD1 (5 bases). Trimming pared 0 bases from V and 3 bases from J, leaving 12 bases between. The CDR3 has 15 amino acids. Germline loops: CDR1 SGHRS, CDR2 YFSETQ. CDR3: CASSLVAGPYTEAFF. CDR3 sequence (DNA): TGCGCCAGCAGCTTGGTAGCGGGACCTTACACTGAAGCTTTCTTT.

This chain links TRBV4-3 with TRBJ1-4, with TRBD1 as a possible D gene (6 bases). The CDR3 loop spans 17 amino acids. Germline CDR1 LGHNA, CDR2 YSLEER. Deletions cut 0 bases from V and 7 bases from J, with 18 bases between. The CDR3 coding sequence is TGCGCCAGCAGCCAAGATCTCACGGGGGGCGTAGGTGAAAAACTGTTTTTT. Amino acid sequence: CASSQDLTGGVGEKLFF.

V gene TRBV5-1 combines with J gene TRBJ1-6, with D possibly TRBD1 on 5 matching bases. V lost 0 bases and J lost 10, with 11 bases in between. The CDR3 totals 14 residues. Germline V gives CDR1 SGHRS, CDR2 YFSETQ. The CDR3 spells CASSLEGGGSPLHF. CDR3 sequence (DNA): TGCGCCAGCAGCTTGGAGGGCGGGGGATCACCCCTCCACTTT. Combining the CDR3 with reference TRBV5-1 and TRBJ1-6 gives the whole variable domain KAGVTQTPRYLIKTRGQQVTLSCSPISGHRSVSWYQQTPGQGLQFLFEYFSETQRNKGNFPGRFSGRQFSNSRSEMNVSTLELGDSALYLCASSLEGGGSPLHFGNGTRLTVT.

The chain recombines TRBV9 with TRBJ2-5; 10 bases match TRBD2. V was clipped by 4 bases and J by 7 bases; unmatched bases: 19. This CDR3 region has 18 residues. Germline V gene data show CDR1 as SGDLS and CDR2 as YYNGEE. For the CDR3, the DNA is TGTGCCAGCAGCCCCAATTTAGGGCTAGCGGGAGCGGGGGGGACCCAGTACTTC. It yields the protein CASSPNLGLAGAGGTQYF.

The chain employs TRBV10-3 and TRBJ2-7; 8 bases agree with TRBD1. The CDR3 consists of 16 residues. V lost 6 bases and J lost 3; bases outside the gene matches: 13. Germline lookup yields CDR1 ENHRY and CDR2 SYGVKD. The CDR3 is CAISPAPGQADYEQYF. CDR3 bases: TGTGCCATCAGCCCCGCTCCGGGACAGGCGGACTACGAGCAGTACTTC.

This rearrangement joins TRBV7-3 to TRBJ1-1, with D uncertain. The V end was cut by 4 bases, the J end by 1 base, with 16 bases between. Per the germline V gene, CDR1 is SGHTA and CDR2 is FQGTGA. This CDR3 contains 16 residues. CDR3 protein: CASSSQVLGANTEAFF. The CDR3 DNA is TGTGCCAGCAGCTCCCAGGTCTTGGGAGCGAACACTGAAGCTTTCTTT. Full variable domain (outside the CDR3, taken from reference TRBV7-3 and TRBJ1-1): GAGVSQTPSNKVTEKGKYVELRCDPISGHTALYWYRQSLGQGPEFLIYFQGTGAADDSGLPNDRFFAVRPEGSVSTLKIQRTERGDSAVYLCASSSQVLGANTEAFFGQGTRLTVV.

The chain is built from TRBV25-1 and TRBJ1-5; 10 bases align to TRBD1. Germline CDR1 MGHDK, CDR2 SYGVNS. The CDR3 loop spans 16 amino acids. V was pared by 2 bases and J by 4 bases, with 5 bases of the junction left unmatched. Here the CDR3 DNA reads TGTGCCAGCAGTGAAGCCGGGACAGGGGTAAATCAGCCCCAGCATTTT. Protein product: CASSEAGTGVNQPQHF.

This chain joins TRBV11-2 and TRBJ2-3, with TRBD1 matching 7 bases. The trim removed 5 bases at V and 4 bases at J, leaving 6 bases unmatched. The CDR3 totals 14 residues. From germline, CDR1 is SGHAT and CDR2 FQNNGV. The CDR3 loop is CASSLWDSPDTQYF. Here the CDR3 DNA reads TGTGCCAGCAGCCTGTGGGACAGCCCAGATACGCAGTATTTT.

This rearrangement joins TRBV7-9 to TRBJ2-2, with D unclear. V was trimmed by 3 bases and J by 4 bases, leaving 6 bases between them. Germline values: CDR1 SEHNR, CDR2 FQNEAQ (reference sequence). The CDR3 is 13 residues long. The CDR3 nucleotides read TGTGCCAGCAGCTTGCGCCTCACCGGGGAGCTGTTTTTT. Translated, it gives CASSLRLTGELFF. Drawing the rest from reference TRBV7-9 and TRBJ2-2, the complete variable domain is DTGVSQNPRHKITKRGQNVTFRCDPISEHNRLYWYRQTLGQGPEFLTYFQNEAQLEKSRLLSDRFSAERPKGSFSTLEIQRTEQGDSAMYLCASSLRLTGELFFGEGSRLTVL.

This chain uses TRBV27 with TRBJ2-7; the D gene is possibly TRBD2 (5 bases). Trimming took 7 bases from V and 0 from J, leaving 16 bases between them. Germline CDR1 reads MNHEY; CDR2 reads SMNVEV (reference sequence). CDR3 length equals 15 residues. The CDR3: CASTLRREGSYEQYF. CDR3 in DNA: TGTGCCAGCACCCTCAGGCGAGAGGGCTCCTACGAGCAGTACTTC.

J is TRBJ1-5 and V is TRBV4-3; unclear D gene. From germline, CDR1 is LGHNA and CDR2 YSLEER. The length of the CDR3 is 14 residues. Trimming cost V 2 bases and J 2 bases, with 7 bases left between them. The CDR3 protein is CASSQWGGNQPQHF. The CDR3 bases are TGCGCCAGCAGCCAATGGGGAGGCAATCAGCCCCAGCATTTT.

The chain is built from TRBV29-1 and TRBJ1-5; unclear D gene. V shed 4 bases and J shed 4 bases, with 11 bases lying between them. From germline, CDR1 is SQVTM and CDR2 ANQGSEA. The CDR3 spans 13 residues. CDR3 bases: TGCAGCGTTGCTGCGGCGGTGAATCAGCCCCAGCATTTT. Protein product: CSVAAAVNQPQHF. The complete variable domain, with remaining parts taken from reference TRBV29-1 and TRBJ1-5, reads SAVISQKPSRDICQRGTSLTIQCQVDSQVTMMFWYRQQPGQSLTLIATANQGSEATYESGFVIDKFPISRPNLTFSTLTVSNMSPEDSSIYLCSVAAAVNQPQHFGDGTRLSIL.

The chain has TRBV2 and TRBJ1-1; weak D call: TRBD1 (5 bases). Germline-derived CDR1 and CDR2 are SNHLY and FYNNEI. The V gene lost 3 bases and the J gene lost 1 base, with 9 bases spanning the gap. The CDR3 contains 14 residues. CDR3 nucleotides: TGTGCCAGCAGTGATCGCAGGGCGAACACTGAAGCTTTCTTT. This encodes CASSDRRANTEAFF.

The chain joins TRBV6-1 to TRBJ1-1; possible D gene TRBD1, 6 bases. V lost 4 bases, J lost 4 bases, and 22 bases lay in between. In germline, CDR1 is MNHNS, CDR2 SASEGT. The CDR3 length is 17 residues. CDR3 residues: CASSVPVRGGSGTEAFF. As DNA, the CDR3 is TGTGCCAGCAGTGTCCCCGTGAGGGGGGGTTCCGGCACTGAAGCTTTCTTT.

V usage is TRBV19 and J usage is TRBJ1-1; D not resolved. The germline V gene encodes CDR1 LNHDA and CDR2 SQIVND (reference sequence). The CDR3 runs 14 residues. The V and J ends lost 10 bases and 5 bases respectively, with 20 bases between them. CDR3 in amino acids: CANTPRLGWTEAFF. In DNA form, the CDR3 reads TGTGCCAATACCCCTAGGTTGGGTTGGACTGAAGCTTTCTTT.